The T cell receptor beta chain described here comes from a study of shared clonotypes between healthy human individuals (dated by TCRdb to 2020 to 2021). For context, the study as a whole: A couple of women and a few men aged 18 to 49 years were included in the cohort. Each donor's leukapheresis produced roughly between roughly 0.85 and 9 billion PBMCs. For each donor, CD4 naive and CD4 memory were each given three plates, CD8 naive was given two plates, and CD8 memory was given one plate. To increase sequencing depth and limit assay-specific biases, different laboratories used diverse techniques to prepare libraries and sequence TCR repertoires. Blood TCR repertoires of five healthy adults were deeply sequenced to estimate repertoire size and the extent of clonotype sharing between individuals.

The donors were healthy, HIV-negative adults with no recently reported acute infections or vaccinations. Every donor was a Caucasian adult residing in Nashville, Tennessee, USA. CD4+ T cells were enriched through magnetic negative selection, after which naive cells were positively selected on CD45RA and the remaining negative fraction served as the memory subset. After blood collection by leukapheresis, PBMCs were isolated using Ficoll-Histopaque density gradient centrifugation and then cryopreserved in the vapor phase of liquid nitrogen. Analytical flow cytometry was used to check the purity and quantity of every magnetically sorted T cell population. Each sorted fraction had its genomic DNA isolated and then quantified by UV absorbance on a Nanodrop 2000c. The germline V gene encodes CDR1 SGHKS and CDR2 YYEKEE (reference sequence). The cysteine opens and the phenylalanine closes a CDR3 of 13 amino acids. Only the CDR3 part of the read is kept: 39 bases, read in frame from the first base. The junction carries 7 bases between V and J, which are trimmed by 2 bases and 2 bases respectively.

The research as a whole found: Because the study included a small number of donors, the genetic and exposure-history diversity represented was limited. Sampling was restricted to blood, and TCR repertoires in tissues likely differ from the TCR repertoires found in blood. About 5% of naive CD4, 3% to 3.5% of naive CD8, roughly 2.4% of memory CD4, and 0.4% of memory CD8 clonotypes were shared across a few donors. Larger estimated clonotype richness was generally found for naive subsets than for memory subsets. Even with the large sequencing depth, rarefaction of the sorted-subset datasets indicated that sequencing was incomplete. Compared with non-shared clonotypes, clonotypes shared by all four sorted-subset donors had higher generation probabilities. Based on pairwise subsampling, the degree of clonotype sharing among donors was expected to be affected by sequencing depth.

Notes on this clone: There is no known antigen for this receptor. Nothing much larger sits one base from this clone, and base qualities are not available.

Using the deep immunoSEQ assay, TCR CDR3 regions were amplified from genomic DNA by multiplex PCR. For each cell subset, the extracted genomic DNA was distributed evenly across all wells of several immunoSEQ 96-well plates, and each plate served as one replicate. Each replicate PCR for sorted subsets received about 210 ng genomic DNA, equal to around 32,000 T cell genomes. Purified libraries were quantified with a Qubit 3.0 fluorometer, sized on a Bioanalyzer 2100, and re-quantified with the KAPA Library Quantification kit. Each immunoSEQ 96-well plate was sequenced on its own single-read 150-cycle Illumina NextSeq 550 flow cell. On the study's bioinformatics: Because the immunoSEQ output included only junctional sequences and no quality scores, the filtering could not be the same as the filtering used for full-length reads. Sequences were annotated with PyIR, a Python wrapper for IgBLAST v1.9, using IMGT germline references to assign V/J genes and CDR3. Reads were removed for weak V/J assignments (E-value above 1e-6), missing CDR3, stop codons, out-of-frame junctions, or ambiguous translated residues. V3J clonotypes were defined as sequences sharing an identical inferred V gene, J gene, and CDR3 amino acid sequence. Percentage overlap between repertoires was computed as shared unique clonotypes divided by the size of the smaller repertoire. Three approaches were used to assess repertoire richness: RTK rarefaction, the Chao1 estimator, and Recon v2.1 estimates of unobserved clonotypes. OLGA was used to compute generation probabilities for all TCRbeta clonotypes that the gDNA method yielded from a handful of donors. This is the immuneACCESS table as TCRdb keeps it, with only in-frame sequences that have V and J called. A part of the clones is gone; compared with another copy, unresolved V genes explain less than half, and the rest is unexplained. The DNA was the basis for D and trimming; V, J and clone size are from that table. The sample table shows about 700,000 clones, and approximately 79% are seen once. Roughly 1.7% of the sample is taken by the ten largest.

The chain is assembled from TRBV5-5 and TRBJ1-1, with the identity of the D gene unclear. The source of this sequence is a woman in her 30s in good health. Specimen: memory CD4+ T cells sorted from blood. The label giving this sample's cell subset or site can be read as: CD45RA-negative fraction. Read as DNA, the sequence is TGTGCCAGCAGCTTATGGGCAAACACTGAAGCTTTCTTT. Translated, this is CASSLWANTEAFF.